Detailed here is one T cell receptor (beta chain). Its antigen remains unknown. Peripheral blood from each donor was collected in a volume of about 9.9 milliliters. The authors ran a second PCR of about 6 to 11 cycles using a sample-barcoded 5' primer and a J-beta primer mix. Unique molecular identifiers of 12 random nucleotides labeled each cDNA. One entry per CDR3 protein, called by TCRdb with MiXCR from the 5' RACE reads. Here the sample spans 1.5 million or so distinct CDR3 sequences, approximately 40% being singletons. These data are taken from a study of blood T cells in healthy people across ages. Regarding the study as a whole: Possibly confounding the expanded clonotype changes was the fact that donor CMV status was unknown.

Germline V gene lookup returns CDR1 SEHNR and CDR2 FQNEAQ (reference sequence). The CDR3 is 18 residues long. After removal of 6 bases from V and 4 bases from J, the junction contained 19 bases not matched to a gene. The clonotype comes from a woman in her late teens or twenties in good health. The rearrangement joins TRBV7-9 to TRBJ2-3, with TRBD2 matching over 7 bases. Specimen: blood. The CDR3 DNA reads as TGTGCCAGCAGTTACCCGGGGAGGGCCCCAATGAGTGCAGATACGCAGTATTTT. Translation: CASSYPGRAPMSADTQYF.